These T cell receptor beta chains were read from a single sample in a study of blood T cell repertoires in COVID-19. The repertoire was sequenced with immunoSEQ multiplex PCR; TCRdb's copy has only in-frame clones and lacks some. This sample carries about 200,000 clones, 88% of them seen once, and the ten largest clones take under 2%. The sample was peripheral blood. Source of these receptors: a man aged 18 to 30 with active or convalescent COVID-19. Each CDR3 is given with its conserved first and last residue. D genes are given only for firm matches. Expanded clones are given a class, and other clones once, few, many or no size at all.

d_gene | abundance | j_gene | len | v_gene | CDR3nt | CDR3aa
- | - | TRBJ2-2 | 14 | TRBV27 | TGTGCCAGCAGTTTATCAAGCGGAACCGGGGAGCTGTTTTTT | CASSLSSGTGELFF
- | - | TRBJ1-4 | 14 | TRBV5-1 | TGCGCCAGTAGCTTAGGAGCAACTAATGAAAAACTGTTTTTT | CASSLGATNEKLFF
TRBD2 | - | TRBJ2-3 | 15 | TRBV5-1 | TGCGCCAGCAGCTTCACGGGGGGGAGCACAGATACGCAGTATTTT | CASSFTGGSTDTQYF
TRBD1 | - | TRBJ1-1 | 13 | TRBV19 | TGTGCCAGTGCGGACAGGTCGAACACTGAAGCTTTCTTT | CASADRSNTEAFF
- | - | TRBJ2-5 | 17 | TRBV14 | TGTGCCAGCAGCCACGGATGGCGAGGGGGAAATCAAGAGACCCAGTACTTC | CASSHGWRGGNQETQYF
TRBD2 | once | TRBJ2-1 | 15 | TRBV6-2/TRBV6-3 | TGTGCCAGCAGTTACTCCGCTAGCGGGACTCTTGAGCAGTTCTTC | CASSYSASGTLEQFF
TRBD1 | - | TRBJ2-2 | 16 | TRBV6-5 | TGTGCCAGCAGTTACTCGCAGGGGGCGTTTATCGGGGAGCTGTTTTTT | CASSYSQGAFIGELFF
TRBD1 | once | TRBJ1-4 | 15 | TRBV5-1 | TGCGCCAGCAGTTCCGAGGACAGGGGGCGTGAAAAACTGTTTTTT | CASSSEDRGREKLFF
- | - | TRBJ2-1 | 15 | TRBV7-3 | TGTGCCAGCAGCTTAGGAGGGCCGATAGACAATGAGCAGTTCTTC | CASSLGGPIDNEQFF
- | - | TRBJ1-1 | 14 | TRBV29-1 | TGCAGGGCAGAGACGCCGGGACAGAACACTGAAGCTTTCTTT | CRAETPGQNTEAFF
- | - | TRBJ2-7 | 14 | TRBV25-1 | TGTGCCAGCAGTCCTCCAGTCCGGGGAAGCGAGCAGTACTTC | CASSPPVRGSEQYF
TRBD1 | - | TRBJ1-2 | 14 | TRBV27 | TGTGCCAGCAGTTTCCAGCGGACAGGGTTCGGCTACACCTTC | CASSFQRTGFGYTF
- | - | TRBJ2-3 | 15 | TRBV30 | TGTGCCTGGAGTCACGCGGGGCCACACACAGATACGCAGTATTTT | CAWSHAGPHTDTQYF
TRBD1 | - | TRBJ1-1 | 16 | TRBV7-2 | TGTGCCAGCAGCTTAGCGTTGGCAGGGGGGAACACTGAAGCTTTCTTT | CASSLALAGGNTEAFF
- | - | TRBJ1-5 | 15 | TRBV6-1 | TGTGCCAGCAGTGAAGCGGGGATTCGGGGTCAGCCCCAGCATTTT | CASSEAGIRGQPQHF
TRBD2 | - | TRBJ2-3 | 16 | TRBV5-6 | TGTGCCAGCAGCTTGGTGGCTAGCGGCCTCACAGATACGCAGTATTTT | CASSLVASGLTDTQYF
- | - | TRBJ1-1 | 16 | TRBV5-4 | TGTGCCAGCAGCCCCCGACAGGCCAACTCGAACACTGAAGCTTTCTTT | CASSPRQANSNTEAFF
- | - | TRBJ1-6 | 18 | TRBV25-1 | TGTGCCAGCAGGGACAGCTTCGGAATCCCATACTATAATTCACCCCTCCACTTT | CASRDSFGIPYYNSPLHF
TRBD1 | - | TRBJ2-7 | 16 | TRBV4-2 | TGTGCCAGCAGCCAAGGGCGAGACAGGGCATCCTACGAGCAGTACTTC | CASSQGRDRASYEQYF
TRBD1 | - | TRBJ1-5 | 16 | TRBV27 | TGTGCCAGCAGTTCAGGGGGACACCTTAGCAATCAGCCCCAGCATTTT | CASSSGGHLSNQPQHF
TRBD1 | - | TRBJ1-1 | 15 | TRBV5-4 | TGTGCCAGCTCAACCTTCGACAGGGCGAACACTGAAGCTTTCTTT | CASSTFDRANTEAFF
TRBD1 | - | TRBJ1-2 | 14 | TRBV30 | TGTGCCTGGATAGTGACAGGGCGGGACTATGGCTACACCTTC | CAWIVTGRDYGYTF
TRBD2 | - | TRBJ2-3 | 16 | TRBV5-1 | TGCGCCAGCAGCTTGGTCAGTAGCGGGAGGCCAGATACGCAGTATTTT | CASSLVSSGRPDTQYF
TRBD2 | - | TRBJ2-7 | 13 | TRBV29-1 | TGCAGCGTTGAAGCTAGCGGGAGTTCCGAGCAGTACTTC | CSVEASGSSEQYF
- | - | TRBJ2-5 | 15 | TRBV27 | TGTGCCAGCAGTAGTTCCCTGGCAGGGGTGGAGACCCAGTACTTC | CASSSSLAGVETQYF
- | - | TRBJ2-1 | 15 | TRBV10-3 | TGTGCCATCAGTGAGTCGTTGCAGGCCTACAATGAGCAGTTCTTC | CAISESLQAYNEQFF
- | - | TRBJ2-3 | 14 | TRBV3-1/TRBV3-2 | TGTGCCAGCAGCGCCGCGGGTGGGGTTGATACGCAGTATTTT | CASSAAGGVDTQYF
TRBD1 | - | TRBJ1-1 | 14 | TRBV19 | TGTGCCAGTAGCCAGGACAGGCGTGGCACTGAAGCTTTCTTT | CASSQDRRGTEAFF
- | - | TRBJ2-2 | 13 | TRBV11-2 | TGTGCCAGCAGCTTAGGGCCAACCGGGGAGCTGTTTTTT | CASSLGPTGELFF
- | - | TRBJ1-2 | 15 | TRBV4-1 | TGCGCCAGCAGCCAGGCCCGGGGGACGGACTATGGCTACACCTTC | CASSQARGTDYGYTF
TRBD1 | - | TRBJ1-2 | 15 | TRBV6-5 | TGTGCCAGCAGACCCCCGGGACAGGGAACAAGGGGCTACACCTTC | CASRPPGQGTRGYTF
- | - | TRBJ2-1 | 15 | TRBV9 | TGTGCCAGCAGCGTAGCCAGCGGCAAGTACAATGAGCAGTTCTTC | CASSVASGKYNEQFF
TRBD2 | - | TRBJ2-1 | 13 | TRBV12-3/TRBV12-4 | TGTGCCAGCAGCCAACCGGGACTAGTTGAGCAGTTCTTC | CASSQPGLVEQFF
- | - | TRBJ2-3 | 17 | TRBV25-1 | TGTGCCAGCAGTCCACTAGGGCAGAGAAGAAACACAGATACGCAGTATTTT | CASSPLGQRRNTDTQYF
- | - | TRBJ2-2 | 17 | TRBV9 | TGTGCCAGCAGCGTAGGTCGAGGGGGAAAGAACACCGGGGAGCTGTTTTTT | CASSVGRGGKNTGELFF
TRBD2 | - | TRBJ2-3 | 17 | TRBV4-1 | TGCGCCAGCAGCCAAGCCGGACTAGCGGGGCTTTCGGATACGCAGTATTTT | CASSQAGLAGLSDTQYF
- | - | TRBJ1-1 | 13 | TRBV3-1/TRBV3-2 | TGTGCCAGCAGCAAGACAGTAAACACTGAAGCTTTCTTT | CASSKTVNTEAFF
TRBD1 | - | TRBJ1-2 | 16 | TRBV4-1 | TGCGCCAGCAGCCAAGAAGGGCAGGGGGGTTTAGGCGGCTACACCTTC | CASSQEGQGGLGGYTF
- | - | TRBJ1-2 | 15 | TRBV18 | TGTGCCAGCTCACTACCCGGGACATGGAACTATGGCTACACCTTC | CASSLPGTWNYGYTF
- | - | TRBJ1-5 | 16 | TRBV2 | TGTGCCAGCAGAGCAGGGACTCAGGGAGGCAATCAGCCCCAGCATTTT | CASRAGTQGGNQPQHF
TRBD2 | - | TRBJ2-7 | 16 | TRBV30 | TGTGCCTGGAGCACCGGGACTAGCGGGGGTTCCTACGAGCAGTACTTC | CAWSTGTSGGSYEQYF
TRBD1 | - | TRBJ1-1 | 14 | TRBV5-1 | TGCGCCAGCAGCCAGGACAGGGCCCCCACTGAAGCTTTCTTT | CASSQDRAPTEAFF
- | - | TRBJ2-1 | 11 | TRBV27 | TGTGCCAGCAGTTACGGGAATGAGCAGTTCTTC | CASSYGNEQFF
TRBD1 | - | TRBJ1-1 | 21 | TRBV20-1 | TGCAGTGCTAGTAGCCACCGTGAGGGACAGCGCATACGGATTGGGAACACTGAAGCTTTCTTT | CSASSHREGQRIRIGNTEAFF
- | - | TRBJ1-4 | 15 | TRBV6-5 | TGTGCCAGCACCATCTCGGGGGGCGCTAATGAAAAACTGTTTTTT | CASTISGGANEKLFF
- | - | TRBJ2-7 | 11 | TRBV7-2 | TGTGCCAGCAGCCGGTCCTACGAGCAGTACTTC | CASSRSYEQYF
- | - | TRBJ1-4 | 14 | TRBV7-2 | TGTGCCAGCAGCTCGCGGGCCCGGGATGAAAAACTGTTTTTT | CASSSRARDEKLFF
TRBD1 | - | TRBJ1-5 | 15 | TRBV6-4 | TGTGCCAGCAGTGAAGGGACAGGGGGCAATCAGCCCCAGCATTTT | CASSEGTGGNQPQHF
TRBD1 | - | TRBJ2-4 | 15 | TRBV6-5 | TGTGCCAGCAGCTTACAGGGGGCGTCGGGAAACATTCAGTACTTC | CASSLQGASGNIQYF
- | - | TRBJ1-1 | 15 | TRBV10-3 | TGTGCCATCAGTGACTCTCGGGGGGGGAACACTGAAGCTTTCTTT | CAISDSRGGNTEAFF
TRBD1 | once | TRBJ1-2 | 16 | TRBV5-1 | TGCGCCAGCAGCTTGGTAGGACAGGATATTGGGGATGGCTACACCTTC | CASSLVGQDIGDGYTF
- | once | TRBJ2-1 | 13 | TRBV18 | TGTGCCAGCTCACTAGTAACAGGGAATGAGCAGTTCTTC | CASSLVTGNEQFF